These 8 T cell receptor beta chains originate from one sample sequenced in a study of PD-1 blockade in classical Hodgkin lymphoma. Sequencing was performed with immunoSEQ multiplex PCR; in TCRdb, only in-frame clones are kept and a portion is missing. The table records under 25,000 clones, roughly 76% of them present only once. Noted time point: cycle 4 day 1 (C4D1), after more than five weeks of nivolumab. Following autologous stem cell transplantation, relapse occurred in every patient, and exposure to brentuximab vedotin varied. By magnetic negative selection, CD4+ T cells were purified from thawed PBMCs. The sample was CD4+ T cells from blood, taken before the fourth cycle of nivolumab. These receptors were collected from a human donor with classical Hodgkin lymphoma.

The chain has TRBV10-3 and TRBJ1-2, with a weak D call TRBD1 (5 bases). This CDR3 is built from 16 residues. Trimming shortened V by 4 bases and J by 3 bases, and 18 bases separated the two germline ends. Germline V CDR1 and CDR2: ENHRY, SYGVKD. This CDR3 is CAISVSGSLGDYGYTF. CDR3 nucleotides: TGTGCCATCAGTGTTTCAGGGTCGCTTGGAGACTATGGCTACACCTTC.

This chain connects TRBV4-1 to TRBJ2-2, with 9 nucleotides matching TRBD1. From germline, CDR1 is MGHRA and CDR2 YSYEKL. Unmatched junction bases numbered 7, after V lost 4 bases and J lost 4 bases. The CDR3 length is 16 residues. The chain's CDR3 is CASSPDRGSGTGELFF. CDR3 in DNA: TGCGCCAGCAGCCCAGACAGGGGGTCGGGCACCGGGGAGCTGTTTTTT.

Notes on this clone: Other nucleotide sequences from this sample produce the same CDR3. The V gene is TRBV6-5, the J gene TRBJ1-2; 10 bases are a match to TRBD1. With 0 bases clipped from V and 7 bases from J, the junction kept 2 bases outside the gene matches. The length of the CDR3 is 14 residues. Germline V lookup: CDR1 MNHEY, CDR2 SVGAGI. As DNA, the CDR3 is TGTGCCAGCAGTTACTCCGGGACAGGGGTTGGCTACACCTTC. Encoded protein: CASSYSGTGVGYTF.

The gene calls are TRBV6-1 and TRBJ2-3, with D hard to call. The CDR3 is 19 amino acids. V lost 3 bases, J lost 1 base, and 23 bases lay in between. The germline gives CDR1 MNHNS, CDR2 SASEGT. The CDR3 region is CASSEAIHPGGSGTDTQYF. The CDR3 DNA is TGTGCCAGCAGTGAGGCTATACACCCTGGTGGGTCTGGCACAGATACGCAGTATTTT.

This rearrangement joins TRBV5-6 to TRBJ1-1, with unresolved D. The CDR3 runs to 15 residues. Germline assignment: CDR1 SGHDT and CDR2 YYEEEE. Trimming took 4 bases from V and 4 from J, leaving 17 bases between them. The CDR3 spells CASSQAPGILTEAFF. CDR3 sequence (DNA): TGTGCCAGCAGCCAAGCACCTGGGATACTCACTGAAGCTTTCTTT.

This clone has a handful of counts. The rearrangement uses TRBV20-1 and TRBJ1-1; D remains ambiguous. V was trimmed by 0 bases and J by 11 bases, leaving 10 bases between them. This CDR3 comprises 11 residues. The germline gives CDR1 DFQATT, CDR2 SNEGSKA (reference sequence). CDR3 bases: TGCAGTGCTAGAGATTCCCCGGGGGCTTTCTTT. It translates to CSARDSPGAFF.

This sequence joins TRBV7-3 and TRBJ2-7, with 8 bases that match TRBD1. The length of the CDR3 is 16 residues. The ends lost 3 bases at V and 2 bases at J; junction bases unmatched: 9. CDR1 and CDR2 from the germline V gene are SGHTA and FQGTGA. CDR3 coding DNA: TGTGCCAGCAGCTTGGAGGGGCAGGGGGCCACCTACGAGCAGTACTTC. Encoded protein: CASSLEGQGATYEQYF.

This chain uses TRBV29-1 with TRBJ1-2; 8 nucleotides agree with TRBD1. CDR3 length equals 15 residues. Germline V gene lookup returns CDR1 SQVTM and CDR2 ANQGSEA. V shed 6 bases, J shed 8 bases, and the junction held 17 bases outside the gene matches. The CDR3 sequence: CSVPSRDRTIWGYTF. CDR3 bases: TGCAGCGTGCCCTCCCGGGACAGGACTATATGGGGCTACACCTTC. Combining the CDR3 with reference TRBV29-1 and TRBJ1-2 gives the whole variable domain SAVISQKPSRDICQRGTSLTIQCQVDSQVTMMFWYRQQPGQSLTLIATANQGSEATYESGFVIDKFPISRPNLTFSTLTVSNMSPEDSSIYLCSVPSRDRTIWGYTFGSGTRLTVV.